Following are 21 T cell receptor beta chains from one sample sequenced in a study of cytomegalovirus exposure and HLA in healthy donors. Primers: 60 Vbeta forward and 13 Jbeta reverse. Only in-frame clones appear in the TCRdb table, and some are missing; sequencing was by immunoSEQ multiplex PCR. The sample includes a few hundred thousand clones, 92% of them seen just once. The sequenced sample consisted of PBMCs. These receptors came from a girl aged 2 to 9 in good health and CMV-seronegative.

About this clone itself: The germline gene is not matched at one end of the junction; a read error may be the cause. The chain couples TRBV13 to TRBJ2-1; 8 bases are shared with TRBD1. Germline V CDR1 and CDR2: PRHDT, FYEKMQ (reference sequence). CDR3 length: 19 residues. DNA of the CDR3: TGTGCCGGCAGCTTAGGGGAGGACAGGGTATATGTCTCCTACAATGAGCAGTTCTTC. The encoded protein is CAGSLGEDRVYVSYNEQFF.

This clone showed up just once. The rearrangement links TRBV5-5 to TRBJ1-5, with 8 nucleotides matching TRBD1. The CDR3 spans 14 residues. The junction had 8 bases not matched to a gene; V was cut back by 4 bases and J by 8 bases. Germline V gene data show CDR1 as SGHKS and CDR2 as YYEKEE (reference sequence). The CDR3 is CASSPVPGGEPQHF. DNA for the CDR3: TGTGCCAGCAGCCCGGTTCCAGGGGGCGAGCCCCAGCATTTT.

This chain joins TRBV5-4 and TRBJ2-3, with 7 bases that match TRBD1. This CDR3 is 12 amino acids long. V dropped 3 bases and J dropped 5; count of bases not matched to a gene: 0. CDR1 is SGHNT, CDR2 YYREEE, per germline (reference sequence). CDR3: CASSYRGDTQYF. CDR3 sequence (DNA): TGTGCCAGCAGCTACAGGGGAGATACGCAGTATTTT.

CDR3 amino acids: CAISETPGQGKGTEAFF. In nucleotides, the CDR3 is TGTGCCATCAGTGAGACGCCGGGACAGGGGAAGGGAACTGAAGCTTTCTTT. V is TRBV10-3 and J is TRBJ1-1; 10 bases agree with TRBD1. After removal of 2 bases from V and 5 bases from J, the junction contained 11 bases not matched to a gene. Looked up from germline, CDR1 is ENHRY and CDR2 is SYGVKD. The CDR3 length is 17 residues.

The rearrangement uses TRBV7-2 and TRBJ2-1; D gene uncertain. Germline V CDR1 and CDR2: SGHTA, FQGNSA. This CDR3 spans 12 amino acids. V gave up 1 base and J gave up 9 bases, with 7 bases separating them. The CDR3 loop is CASSLDASEQFF. For the CDR3, the DNA is TGTGCCAGCAGCTTAGACGCGTCTGAGCAGTTCTTC.

V is TRBV18 and J is TRBJ1-2; maybe TRBD1 (5 bases). V dropped 3 bases and J dropped 3 bases, with 20 bases sitting between them. There are 17 residues in the CDR3. The germline V gene has CDR1 KGHSH and CDR2 LQKENI. CDR3 sequence reads: CASSPQSIGQGDYGYTF. CDR3 coding DNA: TGTGCCAGCTCACCCCAGAGCATCGGACAAGGGGACTATGGCTACACCTTC.

A few counts support this clone. This chain links TRBV5-6 with TRBJ2-7; the match to TRBD2 covers 7 bases. V gave up 2 bases and J gave up 6 bases; unmatched junction bases: 8. Germline CDR1 reads SGHDT; CDR2 reads YYEEEE. The CDR3 runs 14 residues. CDR3 DNA sequence: TGTGCCAGCAGCTTAGGCGGGAGTTGGCGCGAGCAGTACTTC. Residues: CASSLGGSWREQYF. The full variable domain, in which reference TRBV5-6 and TRBJ2-7 provide the parts outside the CDR3, is DAGVTQSPTHLIKTRGQQVTLRCSPKSGHDTVSWYQQALGQGPQFIFQYYEEEERQRGNFPDRFSGHQFPNYSSELNVNALLLGDSALYLCASSLGGSWREQYFGPGTRLTVT.

The CDR3 here is CAISEDRGKQFF. The CDR3 region has the DNA TGTGCCATCAGTGAGGATAGGGGGAAGCAGTTCTTC. This chain connects TRBV10-3 to TRBJ2-1; possibly TRBD1 for D (6 bases). The CDR3 runs to 12 residues. Trimming stripped 2 bases from V and 11 bases from J, with 10 bases between. The germline V gene has CDR1 ENHRY and CDR2 SYGVKD.

The genes are TRBV6-5 and TRBJ1-4, with TRBD1 matching 7 bases. V trimming: 0 bases; J trimming: 14 bases; junction bases outside the gene matches: 6. The CDR3 runs 13 residues. CDR1 and CDR2 (germline): MNHEY, SVGAGI. CDR3 sequence (DNA): TGTGCCAGCAGTTACTCGATGAGAGGGGGCCTGTTTTTT. As protein: CASSYSMRGGLFF.

This chain uses TRBV11-2 with TRBJ1-1; 9 bases match TRBD1. J lost 5 bases, V lost 5 bases, and 9 bases had no gene match. Per the germline V gene, CDR1 is SGHAT and CDR2 is FQNNGV. The CDR3 length is 15 residues. CDR3 sequence: CASSTPTGGRTEAFF. In nucleotides, the CDR3 is TGTGCCAGCAGCACCCCGACAGGGGGGAGGACTGAAGCTTTCTTT.

The chain links TRBV19 to TRBJ2-5, with 11 bases fitting TRBD2. J was trimmed by 5 bases and V by 8 bases; bases with no gene match: 16. The CDR3 runs 17 residues. Germline V gene lookup returns CDR1 LNHDA and CDR2 SQIVND (reference sequence). The CDR3: CASSRGDSGGARETQYF. In nucleotides, the CDR3 is TGTGCCAGTTCACGGGGGGATAGCGGGGGGGCGAGGGAGACCCAGTACTTC.

V is TRBV5-4 and J is TRBJ2-5, with D tentatively TRBD2 (6 bases). The CDR3 consists of 14 residues. The germline CDR1 and CDR2 sequences are SGHNT and YYREEE (reference sequence). V lost 6 bases and J lost 4, with 16 bases in between. The CDR3, as DNA: TGTGCCAGCACCCGTGGGGGGAGGTCAGAGACCCAGTACTTC. It encodes CASTRGGRSETQYF. Drawing the rest from reference TRBV5-4 and TRBJ2-5, the complete variable domain is ETGVTQSPTHLIKTRGQQVTLRCSSQSGHNTVSWYQQALGQGPQFIFQYYREEENGRGNFPPRFSGLQFPNYSSELNVNALELDDSALYLCASTRGGRSETQYFGPGTRLLVL.

This chain links TRBV28 with TRBJ2-1; D is uncertain. There are 11 residues in the CDR3. V gave up 6 bases and J gave up 7 bases, with 7 bases separating them. CDR1 and CDR2 from the germline V gene are MDHEN and SYDVKM. CDR3 in amino acids: CASRYGNEQFF. As DNA, the CDR3 is TGTGCCAGCAGATACGGGAATGAGCAGTTCTTC. Based on the CDR3 plus reference TRBV28 and TRBJ2-1, the full variable domain is DVKVTQSSRYLVKRTGEKVFLECVQDMDHENMFWYRQDPGLGLRLIYFSYDVKMKEKGDIPEGYSVSREKKERFSLILESASTNQTSMYLCASRYGNEQFFGPGTRLTVL.

This chain links TRBV25-1 with TRBJ2-3; D is ambiguous. Trimming removed 2 bases at V and 0 bases at J, with 9 bases between. CDR1 MGHDK and CDR2 SYGVNS come from the germline V gene. This CDR3 region has 15 residues. In DNA, the CDR3 is TGTGCCAGCAGTGAAGAGGTGACTAGCACAGATACGCAGTATTTT. This sequence encodes CASSEEVTSTDTQYF.

This chain connects TRBV27 to TRBJ2-5; 7 nucleotides match TRBD1. The closer fit of TRBJ2-7 to the DNA end suggests the J call may be wrong. From germline, CDR1 is MNHEY and CDR2 SMNVEV (reference sequence). CDR3 length equals 14 residues. In DNA, the CDR3 is TGTGCCAGCAGTTTATGGGGACAGTCCTACGAGCAGTACTTC. Translated, it gives CASSLWGQSYEQYF.

V gene TRBV29-1 combines with J gene TRBJ1-1, with TRBD1 matching over 8 bases. The trim removed 5 bases at V and 2 bases at J, leaving 4 bases unmatched. Per germline, CDR1 SQVTM and CDR2 ANQGSEA. The CDR3 has 13 residues. The CDR3 nucleotides read TGCAGCGTTTCGGGACAGGCTAACACTGAAGCTTTCTTT. The encoded protein is CSVSGQANTEAFF.

The sample holds one count of this clone. The chain employs TRBV27 and TRBJ2-1; a possible D gene is TRBD2 (6 bases). Trimming cost V 8 bases and J 7 bases, with 18 bases left between them. Germline values: CDR1 MNHEY, CDR2 SMNVEV (reference sequence). The CDR3 covers 14 residues. CDR3 in amino acids: CASAGTSGLNEQFF. Here the CDR3 DNA reads TGTGCCAGCGCGGGGACCTCCGGGTTGAATGAGCAGTTCTTC.

This clone was counted once. This chain links TRBV30 with TRBJ1-1, with D perhaps TRBD1 (5 bases). V was pared by 8 bases and J by 0 bases, with 16 bases between. This CDR3 contains 14 residues. CDR1 is GTSNPN, CDR2 SVGIG, per germline (reference sequence). The chain's CDR3 is CAGGSAGMNTEAFF. The CDR3 DNA follows: TGTGCCGGGGGGAGTGCCGGGATGAACACTGAAGCTTTCTTT.

V is TRBV5-1 and J is TRBJ1-1; D not resolved. Per germline, CDR1 SGHRS and CDR2 YFSETQ. The CDR3 length is 14 residues. Deletions cut 4 bases from V and 0 bases from J, with 10 bases between. The CDR3, as DNA: TGCGCCAGCAGCCCCATACGGGTGAACACTGAAGCTTTCTTT. Translated, it gives CASSPIRVNTEAFF.

This clone was observed a single time. This rearrangement joins TRBV6-5 to TRBJ1-6; D not resolved. This CDR3 region has 12 residues. Trimming removed 6 bases from V and 11 bases from J, with 11 bases in between. CDR1 and CDR2 from the germline V gene are MNHEY and SVGAGI. CDR3 amino acids: CASSPGVAPLHF. CDR3 DNA sequence: TGTGCCAGCAGCCCCGGTGTGGCACCCCTCCACTTT.

This rearrangement joins TRBV7-2 to TRBJ2-1; weak D call: TRBD2 (6 bases). The CDR3 is made up of 15 amino acids. V was trimmed by 6 bases and J by 0 bases, leaving 12 bases between them. The germline V gene has CDR1 SGHTA and CDR2 FQGNSA. The CDR3 region has the DNA TGTGCCAGCAGGCGTGGGGGGAGCTCCTACAATGAGCAGTTCTTC. Translated, it gives CASRRGGSSYNEQFF. The full variable domain, rest sourced from reference TRBV7-2 and TRBJ2-1, is GAGVSQSPSNKVTEKGKDVELRCDPISGHTALYWYRQSLGQGLEFLIYFQGNSAPDKSGLPSDRFSAERTGGSVSTLTIQRTQQEDSAVYLCASRRGGSSYNEQFFGPGTRLTVL.